A single sample gave rise to the 28 T cell receptor beta chains below, sequenced in a study of cytomegalovirus exposure and HLA in healthy donors. The PCR employed 60 Vbeta primers together with 13 Jbeta primers. Libraries were prepared by immunoSEQ multiplex PCR; TCRdb keeps only in-frame clonotypes and omits some of them. The table includes about 220,000 clones, roughly 83% detected once. The sequenced sample was PBMCs. These receptors were taken from a boy younger than 10 in good health and CMV-seronegative.

The V gene is TRBV4-1, the J gene TRBJ2-3; TRBD2 aligns across 9 bases. Looked up from germline, CDR1 is MGHRA and CDR2 is YSYEKL. The junction had 8 bases not matched to a gene; V was cut back by 0 bases and J by 4 bases. The CDR3 has 17 residues. In DNA, the CDR3 is TGCGCCAGCAGCCAAGAAGGGGGCGGGAGGGCCCCAGATACGCAGTATTTT. Encoded protein: CASSQEGGGRAPDTQYF.

Here the CDR3 DNA reads TGTGCCTGGAGATTGGGGACGGGGGTCGACGAGCAGTACTTC. It is translated as CAWRLGTGVDEQYF. The chain carries TRBV30 and TRBJ2-7; D might be TRBD2 (6 bases). V lost 3 bases and J lost 5, with 17 bases in between. This CDR3 has 14 residues. Germline V gives CDR1 GTSNPN, CDR2 SVGIG (reference sequence).

The V call is TRBV5-1, the J call TRBJ2-1; D call uncertain. The germline V gene encodes CDR1 SGHRS and CDR2 YFSETQ. Trimming removed 3 bases from V and 8 bases from J, with 6 bases in between. This CDR3 is built from 11 residues. The CDR3 bases are TGCGCCAGCAGCTCTACCTATGAGCAGTTCTTC. Amino acids: CASSSTYEQFF.

The gene calls are TRBV6-5 and TRBJ2-5; D is unclear. Per the germline V gene, CDR1 is MNHEY and CDR2 is SVGAGI. This CDR3 contains 12 residues. V gave up 5 bases and J gave up 1 base, with 5 bases separating them. CDR3 sequence: CASSTSQETQYF. DNA for the CDR3: TGTGCCAGCAGTACCAGCCAAGAGACCCAGTACTTC.

This clone was detected a few times. CDR3 in amino acids: CASSTQGSEQYF. The CDR3 region has the DNA TGTGCCAGCAGTACCCAGGGAAGCGAGCAGTACTTC. The rearrangement uses TRBV27 and TRBJ2-7; D perhaps matches TRBD1 (5 bases). CDR1 and CDR2 from the germline V gene are MNHEY and SMNVEV (reference sequence). This CDR3 comprises 12 residues. V lost 5 bases, J lost 6 bases, and 11 bases lay in between.

The V call is TRBV7-2, the J call TRBJ2-2; 7 bases fit TRBD2. The germline V gene has CDR1 SGHTA and CDR2 FQGNSA. V was clipped by 5 bases and J by 5 bases; unmatched bases: 8. The CDR3 length is 15 residues. The CDR3 protein is CASSLLAGETGELFF. CDR3 nucleotides: TGTGCCAGCAGCCTCTTAGCGGGTGAAACCGGGGAGCTGTTTTTT.

Details on this clone: One end of the junction does not line up with germline, which may come from a read error. J is TRBJ2-1 and V is TRBV7-7, with TRBD2 as a possible D gene (6 bases). This CDR3 region has 14 residues. From germline, CDR1 is SSHAT and CDR2 FNYEAQ (reference sequence). The CDR3 DNA follows: TGTGCTAGCAGCTTGGGACGGGGGTACAATGAGCAGTTCTTC. Protein sequence: CASSLGRGYNEQFF.

This clone was observed a handful of times. J is TRBJ1-2 and V is TRBV6-6, with D unclear. The CDR3 spans 14 residues. Germline V gives CDR1 MNHNY, CDR2 SVGAGI (reference sequence). V was pared by 6 bases and J by 8 bases, with 19 bases between. In nucleotides, the CDR3 is TGTGCCAGCAGATTCGCCGGCAGCGCCTGCGGCTACACCTTC. Translating gives CASRFAGSACGYTF.

The chain links TRBV7-6 to TRBJ2-3; weak D call: TRBD1 (5 bases). This CDR3 has 16 amino acids. The germline V gene encodes CDR1 SGHVS and CDR2 FNYEAQ. Trimming stripped 5 bases from V and 0 bases from J, with 15 bases between. The CDR3: CASSRSQGGSTDTQYF. CDR3 in DNA: TGTGCCAGCAGCCGGTCCCAGGGTGGGAGCACAGATACGCAGTATTTT.

This clone has only a few counts. The chain has TRBV5-1 and TRBJ1-3; D gene uncertain. Looked up from germline, CDR1 is SGHRS and CDR2 is YFSETQ. The CDR3 covers 14 residues. The ends were cut back, 0 bases at V and 0 bases at J, with 4 bases in the middle. The CDR3 DNA reads as TGCGCCAGCAGCTTGGGTAGCTCTGGAAACACCATATATTTT. Translating gives CASSLGSSGNTIYF.

The V gene is TRBV25-1, the J gene TRBJ2-3; D gene ambiguous. Germline V gene data show CDR1 as MGHDK and CDR2 as SYGVNS. The CDR3 has 14 amino acids. Between the trimmed V and J ends, which lost 5 bases and 2 bases, there was a span of 11 bases. CDR3 bases: TGTGCCAGCAGTCCCCGGGTGCCCACAGATACGCAGTATTTT. Translating it yields CASSPRVPTDTQYF.

This chain uses TRBV9 with TRBJ2-5, with TRBD2 matching over 13 bases. CDR3 length equals 16 residues. The J segment lost 1 base and the V segment lost 3 bases, leaving 3 bases of the junction unmatched. Germline CDR1 SGDLS, CDR2 YYNGEE. In nucleotides, the CDR3 is TGTGCCAGCAGCGAACTAGCGGGGGGGGCCCAAGAGACCCAGTACTTC. Translation: CASSELAGGAQETQYF.

A remark on this clone: One end of the junction does not line up with germline, which may come from a read error. This chain joins TRBV5-1 and TRBJ2-1; TRBD2 agrees at 8 bases. CDR1 and CDR2 (germline): SGHRS, YFSETQ. The CDR3 loop spans 16 amino acids. The CDR3 loop reads CASRLDSGSPGDEQFF. The CDR3 DNA reads as TGCGCCAGCAGATTGGACAGCGGGAGTCCCGGGGATGAGCAGTTCTTC.

This chain joins TRBV27 and TRBJ2-2; TRBD1 agrees at 12 bases. Germline V lookup: CDR1 MNHEY, CDR2 SMNVEV (reference sequence). Trimming at V came to 6 bases and at J to 4 bases, leaving 9 bases not matched to a gene. The CDR3 runs 17 residues. DNA of the CDR3: TGTGCCAGCAGGGGCTACGGGACAGGGGGCCTCACCGGGGAGCTGTTTTTT. Translation: CASRGYGTGGLTGELFF.

This sequence joins TRBV30 and TRBJ1-2; 8 positions match TRBD1. CDR1 is GTSNPN and CDR2 is SVGIG in the germline V gene (reference sequence). V was pared by 5 bases and J by 6 bases, with 5 bases of the junction left unmatched. CDR3 length: 12 residues. The DNA of the CDR3 is TGTGCCTGGCAGGGGGCCGCGCATGGCTACACCTTC. Translating it yields CAWQGAAHGYTF.

This chain uses TRBV6-1 with TRBJ1-3, with TRBD1 matching 7 bases. Germline V gene data show CDR1 as MNHNS and CDR2 as SASEGT. This CDR3 is 15 amino acids long. The trim removed 5 bases at V and 0 bases at J, leaving 4 bases unmatched. CDR3 sequence: CASSIRQGSGNTIYF. The CDR3 nucleotides are TGTGCCAGCAGTATACGACAGGGCTCTGGAAACACCATATATTTT.

This clone was seen only a few times. This chain connects TRBV4-2 to TRBJ1-3, with TRBD1 matching 7 bases. This CDR3 is built from 15 residues. The germline gives CDR1 LGHNA, CDR2 YNFKEQ. V shed 4 bases, J shed 0 bases, and the junction held 3 bases outside the gene matches. This CDR3 reads CASSPGQSSGNTIYF. The DNA for the CDR3 is TGTGCCAGCAGCCCGGGACAGAGCTCTGGAAACACCATATATTTT.

This clone was observed a handful of times. The CDR3 loop reads CASTLGGGGNQPQHF. Here the CDR3 DNA reads TGTGCCAGCACCTTAGGGGGGGGTGGCAATCAGCCCCAGCATTTT. The V and J genes are TRBV6-6 and TRBJ1-5; TRBD1 might be the D (6 bases). Germline CDR1 reads MNHNY; CDR2 reads SVGAGI (reference sequence). Trimming stripped 7 bases from V and 2 bases from J, with 15 bases between. The CDR3 loop spans 15 amino acids.

The J gene is TRBJ2-7, the V gene TRBV30, with a tentative D call TRBD1 (5 bases). The CDR3 totals 14 residues. Germline V gene data show CDR1 as GTSNPN and CDR2 as SVGIG (reference sequence). V was cut by 5 bases and J by 2 bases, with 16 bases left in between. The chain's CDR3 is CAWGLSTATYEQYF. The CDR3 coding sequence is TGTGCCTGGGGTTTATCGACAGCCACCTACGAGCAGTACTTC.

V usage is TRBV2 and J usage is TRBJ2-3; 8 bases map to TRBD2. This CDR3 spans 15 amino acids. Germline CDR1 is SNHLY and CDR2 is FYNNEI. V shed 5 bases, J shed 1 base, and the junction held 5 bases outside the gene matches. The chain's CDR3 is CASSPGGFRTDTQYF. The CDR3 bases are TGTGCCAGCAGTCCGGGGGGGTTTCGCACAGATACGCAGTATTTT.

The CDR3 bases are TGTGCCAGTAGTATCGACTTCGGTACCGGGGAGCTGTTTTTT. Protein: CASSIDFGTGELFF. The rearrangement links TRBV19 to TRBJ2-2; no firm D call. The CDR3 extends over 14 amino acids. V was clipped by 3 bases and J by 5 bases, with 10 bases between them. The germline V gene has CDR1 LNHDA and CDR2 SQIVND (reference sequence). Using reference TRBV19 and TRBJ2-2 for the parts outside the CDR3, the full variable domain is DGGITQSPKYLFRKEGQNVTLSCEQNLNHDAMYWYRQDPGQGLRLIYYSQIVNDFQKGDIAEGYSVSREKKESFPLTVTSAQKNPTAFYLCASSIDFGTGELFFGEGSRLTVL.

The chain recombines TRBV5-1 with TRBJ2-5, with a possible D match to TRBD2 (6 bases). CDR3 length: 15 amino acids. Trimming cost V 0 bases and J 2 bases, with 11 bases left between them. In germline, CDR1 is SGHRS, CDR2 YFSETQ. In DNA, the CDR3 is TGCGCCAGCAGCTTGGAAGTAGCGGATCAAGAGACCCAGTACTTC. This gives the protein CASSLEVADQETQYF.

The chain recombines TRBV11-2 with TRBJ2-7; 10 bases match TRBD1. From germline, CDR1 is SGHAT and CDR2 FQNNGV. V lost 1 base, J lost 5 bases, and 8 bases stayed unmatched. The CDR3 has 16 amino acids. CDR3: CASSLGPGQGSNEQYF. Here the CDR3 DNA reads TGTGCCAGCAGCTTAGGACCGGGACAGGGGTCCAACGAGCAGTACTTC.

The chain has TRBV15 and TRBJ2-7, with TRBD1 matching over 7 bases. CDR1 and CDR2 from the germline V gene are LNHNV and YYDKDF (reference sequence). J gave up 0 bases and V 5 bases, and 4 bases lay outside the gene matches. This CDR3 comprises 14 residues. This CDR3 is CATSGQASSYEQYF. The CDR3 DNA reads TGTGCCACCAGCGGACAGGCGAGCTCCTACGAGCAGTACTTC.

The chain recombines TRBV18 with TRBJ2-3; 9 bases fit TRBD2. Germline CDR1 KGHSH, CDR2 LQKENI. The CDR3 sequence is 15 residues long. With V trimmed by 5 bases and J by 2 bases, 5 bases remained unmatched. CDR3 DNA: TGTGCCAGCTCAACAGGCGGGGGGGCCACAGATACGCAGTATTTT. It encodes CASSTGGGATDTQYF.

V is TRBV18 and J is TRBJ2-3, with D uncertain. Trimming took 3 bases from V and 0 from J, leaving 4 bases between them. CDR3 length: 13 residues. Per germline, CDR1 KGHSH and CDR2 LQKENI. As DNA, the CDR3 is TGTGCCAGCTCACCCCCTAGCACAGATACGCAGTATTTT. As protein: CASSPPSTDTQYF.

CDR3 bases: TGCGCCAGCAGCCAAGATTCCCCCACTAGCCTTAGGACAGATACGCAGTATTTT. Protein: CASSQDSPTSLRTDTQYF. The chain recombines TRBV4-1 with TRBJ2-3; the D gene is possibly TRBD2 (6 bases). The CDR3 consists of 18 residues. V shed 0 bases and J shed 3 bases, with 19 bases lying between them. In germline, CDR1 is MGHRA, CDR2 YSYEKL.

This chain connects TRBV7-6 to TRBJ2-2; D perhaps matches TRBD1 (6 bases). The germline V gene encodes CDR1 SGHVS and CDR2 FNYEAQ. V shed 5 bases and J shed 7 bases, with 17 bases lying between them. This CDR3 region has 15 residues. The DNA of the CDR3 is TGTGCCAGCAGCCTTCGCAGGGAACAGGGCGGGGAGCTGTTTTTT. Its translation is CASSLRREQGGELFF. The variable domain in full, completed from reference TRBV7-6 and TRBJ2-2, reads GAGVSQSPRYKVTKRGQDVALRCDPISGHVSLYWYRQALGQGPEFLTYFNYEAQQDKSGLPNDRFSAERPEGSISTLTIQRTEQRDSAMYRCASSLRREQGGELFFGEGSRLTVL.